The rows below give T cell receptor beta chains drawn from one sample of a study of CD8+ T cells in alopecia areata. Assay used: immunoSEQ multiplex PCR; TCRdb lists only in-frame clones, some missing. In the table there are about 190,000 clones, roughly 60% of which are singletons. The sample was CD4+ T cells sorted from blood, taken at week 24, from a patient treated with tofacitinib. Every receptor here comes from a human donor with alopecia areata. The CDR3 runs from the conserved cysteine through the conserved F or W. The order of the fields is J gene, V gene, clone size, D gene, CDR3 DNA, CDR3 protein. A D gene is named only where the DNA matches it firmly. A clone size is listed for some rows: how often the clone was seen (once, few, many), or a class if it is expanded.

>TRBJ1-1|TRBV15|-|-
TGTGCCACCAGCACGGCTGGGGCTGTCACTGAAGCTTTCTTT
CATSTAGAVTEAFF
>TRBJ2-1|TRBV9|-|TRBD1
TGTGCCAGCAGCGTAGAGGGGACAGGGGTAAGGGGTGAGCAGTTCTTC
CASSVEGTGVRGEQFF
>TRBJ2-1|TRBV5-1|few|TRBD2
TGCGCCAGCTCCGCAGCGGGGAATGAGCAGTTCTTC
CASSAAGNEQFF
>TRBJ2-5|TRBV7-3|few|TRBD2
TGTGCCAGCAGCTTAACAGGACTAGCGGAACAAGAGACCCAGTACTTC
CASSLTGLAEQETQYF
>TRBJ2-3|TRBV5-1|once|-
TGCGCCAGCAGCTTAGGATCCTTTAGCACAGATACGCAGTATTTT
CASSLGSFSTDTQYF
>TRBJ1-1|TRBV27|-|-
TGTGCCAGCAGTAGGGCCGGGGACACTGAAGCTTTCTTT
CASSRAGDTEAFF
>TRBJ2-5|TRBV6-5|-|-
TGTGCCAGCAGAAAGGACGGGACGCCAGAGACCCAGTACTTC
CASRKDGTPETQYF
>TRBJ1-2|TRBV10-3|-|-
TGTGCCATCAGTGAGATGCTTAATGGCTACACCTTC
CAISEMLNGYTF
>TRBJ2-7|TRBV12-5|-|-
TGTGCTAGTGGTTTGCAGATGGGGCAGTACTTC
CASGLQMGQYF
>TRBJ2-3|TRBV7-2|once|-
TGTGCCAGCACGCAGCGCTCTAGCACAGATACGCAGTATTTT
CASTQRSSTDTQYF
>TRBJ2-7|TRBV7-7|-|TRBD1
TGTGCCAGCAGCCCCCGGGACAGGGTCTACGAGCAGTACTTC
CASSPRDRVYEQYF
>TRBJ1-5|TRBV7-2|few|-
TGTGCCAGCAGCCGGGGACGGTCGTATAATCAGCCCCAGCATTTT
CASSRGRSYNQPQHF
>TRBJ1-2|TRBV29-1|-|TRBD1
TGCAGCGCCTCCGGGACAGGGGGCAGAGAGGGCTACACCTTC
CSASGTGGREGYTF
>TRBJ2-3|TRBV9|few|-
TGTGCCAGCGGTAGGAGCGGTGCTAGCACAGATACGCAGTATTTT
CASGRSGASTDTQYF
>TRBJ1-4|TRBV7-8|-|TRBD1
TGTGCCAGCAGCCCGCGACCGGGACAGGATAATGAAAAACTGTTTTTT
CASSPRPGQDNEKLFF
>TRBJ2-3|TRBV7-2|-|-
TGTGCCAGCCATTGGGGCAGAAGCACAGATACGCAGTATTTT
CASHWGRSTDTQYF
>TRBJ1-2|TRBV4-3|-|-
TGCGCCAGCAGCCAAGATTTCTTGGCAAGCGGCTACACCTTC
CASSQDFLASGYTF
>TRBJ1-3|TRBV18|-|-
TGTGCCAGCTCACCAGACGGGCCAGGAAACACCATATATTTT
CASSPDGPGNTIYF
>TRBJ2-3|TRBV5-1|-|TRBD2
TGCGCCAGCAGCCCCGGGACTAGCGGGGGAGGAGATACGCAGTATTTT
CASSPGTSGGGDTQYF
>TRBJ1-6|TRBV27|-|-
TGTGCCAGCGGACAGCAAAATAATTCACCCCTCCACTTT
CASGQQNNSPLHF
>TRBJ2-5|TRBV2|-|-
TGTGCCAGCACCCTTGAGGGGGGGGGAGAGACCCAGTACTTC
CASTLEGGGETQYF
>TRBJ2-3|TRBV5-1|-|-
TGCGCCAGCAGCCTCGGGGGGCCGAGCACAGATACGCAGTATTTT
CASSLGGPSTDTQYF
>TRBJ1-5|TRBV6-6|-|-
TGTGCCAGCAGAACAGGGAGGGTTCAGCCCCAGCATTTT
CASRTGRVQPQHF
>TRBJ2-5|TRBV29-1|-|-
TGCAGCGTTGACGCTCCGGTGGGAGAGACCCAGTACTTC
CSVDAPVGETQYF
>TRBJ2-7|TRBV5-1|-|-
TGCGCCAGCAGCATAAACACCTACGAGCAGTACTTC
CASSINTYEQYF
>TRBJ2-7|TRBV19|-|TRBD1
TGTGCCAGTAGTATTGGGACAGTTACCTACGAGCAGTACTTC
CASSIGTVTYEQYF
>TRBJ1-1|TRBV29-1|-|-
TGCAGCGGGTGCGGGTCACAAACTGAAGCTTTCTTT
CSGCGSQTEAFF